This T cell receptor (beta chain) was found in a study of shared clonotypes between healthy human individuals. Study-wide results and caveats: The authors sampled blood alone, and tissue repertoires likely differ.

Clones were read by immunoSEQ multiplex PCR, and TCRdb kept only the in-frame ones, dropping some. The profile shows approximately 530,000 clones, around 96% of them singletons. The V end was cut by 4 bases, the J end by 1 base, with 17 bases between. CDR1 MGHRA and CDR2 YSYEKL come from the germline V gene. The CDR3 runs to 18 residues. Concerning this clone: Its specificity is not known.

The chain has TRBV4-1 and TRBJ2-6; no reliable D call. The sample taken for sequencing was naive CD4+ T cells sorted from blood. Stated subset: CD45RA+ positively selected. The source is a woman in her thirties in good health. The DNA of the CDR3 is TGCGCCAGCAGCCCAGGACGGGCCAGAGGATCTGGGGCCAACGTCCTGACTTTC. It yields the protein CASSPGRARGSGANVLTF.